This T cell receptor (beta chain) was captured in a study of cytomegalovirus exposure and HLA in healthy donors. The wider study: Earlier work reported around 110 million unique TCR beta sequences from about 190 million T cells. Study findings and constraints: Earlier analysis yielded a pattern in which most TCR beta V segments were productive about 87% or about 30% of the time. Later findings reportedly placed an Asian-associated ancestry cluster below the approximately 670-donor mean for N-insertions. TRBV6-2, TRBV6-3 and some other V segments were excluded as indistinguishable.

After removal of 4 bases from V and 4 bases from J, the junction contained 9 bases not matched to a gene. Germline V gives CDR1 SGHRS, CDR2 YFSETQ. There are 16 residues in the CDR3. As regards this clone: Its antigen is not identified.

Researchers ran the PCR with 60 Vbeta and 13 Jbeta primers. Profiled with immunoSEQ multiplex PCR; TCRdb holds only in-frame clones, not every one. The sample table includes approximately 93,000 clones. J is TRBJ2-1 and V is TRBV5-1; 9 bases are a match to TRBD2. The TCR was taken from a woman younger than 45 in good health and CMV-seronegative. Sequences were obtained from PBMCs. The CDR3 DNA reads TGCGCCAGCAGCATCGGTTCTAGCGGGACTTACAATGAGCAGTTCTTC. This encodes CASSIGSSGTYNEQFF.